A selection of T cell receptor beta chains follows, all from one sample in a study of T cells in Graves' hyperthyroidism and ophthalmopathy. TCRdb re-derived calls from the multiplex PCR reads in MiXCR, one entry per CDR3 protein. Of 250,000 or so distinct CDR3 sequences detected, around 15% appear once; the ten largest clones hold roughly 31%. Input material: blood. The receptors here all came from a woman between 45 and 65 years old with Graves' hyperthyroidism that later progressed to Graves' ophthalmopathy. Both conserved end residues are part of each CDR3. The order of the fields is D gene, V gene, J gene, CDR3 length, clone size, CDR3 DNA, CDR3 protein. The D gene is left open where the match is weak. Clone size, where shown, is once, few, many, or a class for clones that have expanded.

>NA|TRBV7-9|TRBJ1-1|13|many
TGTGCCAGCAGTTGGGATGGGGGGGGTGAAGCTTTCTTT
CASSWDGGGEAFF
>NA|TRBV18|TRBJ2-3|13|many
TGTGCCAGCTCGCGAGGCTACTCGGATACGCAGTATTTT
CASSRGYSDTQYF
>NA|TRBV20-1|TRBJ1-1|13|many
TGCAGTGCCGAGACACTTATGAACACTGAAGCTTTCTTT
CSAETLMNTEAFF
>TRBD2|TRBV20-1|TRBJ2-3|16|few
TGCAGTGCTAGAGCCCCGGGACTAGCGGGAGCAGATACGCAGTATTTT
CSARAPGLAGADTQYF
>NA|TRBV6-6|TRBJ1-4|15|many
TGTGCCAGCAGTTACTCATTTGGGTCGAATGAAAAACTGTTTTTT
CASSYSFGSNEKLFF
>NA|TRBV6-1|TRBJ1-5|14|many
TGTGCCAGCAGGAAGGGGGTTAGCAATCAGCCCCAGCATTTT
CASRKGVSNQPQHF
>NA|TRBV12-3/TRBV12-4|TRBJ2-7|15|many
TGTGCCAGCAGTCCCCTCGGGACCTTTAGTTACGAGCAGTACTTC
CASSPLGTFSYEQYF
>NA|TRBV30|TRBJ1-5|14|many
TGTGCCTGGACCCCCGGGTATAGCAATCAGCCCCAGCATTTT
CAWTPGYSNQPQHF
>NA|TRBV6-1|TRBJ2-5|15|many
TGTGCCAGCAGTACCGGGACATCCCTCCAAGAGACCCAGTACTTC
CASSTGTSLQETQYF
>NA|TRBV5-6|TRBJ2-7|11|many
TGTGCCAGCAGCTACTCGGACGAGCAGTACTTC
CASSYSDEQYF
>NA|TRBV27|TRBJ1-2|19|many
TGTGCCAGCAGTTTATTTACGCCGGGCCGGGTGGGGGATCACTATGGCTACACCTTC
CASSLFTPGRVGDHYGYTF
>NA|TRBV29-1|TRBJ1-2|12|many
TGCAGCGCCGCCGGGGGAAGCTATGGCTACACCTTC
CSAAGGSYGYTF
>TRBD2|TRBV30|TRBJ2-4|16|many
TGTGCCTGGAGTGGACCGGGAGGGCCGGCCAAAAACATTCAGTACTTC
CAWSGPGGPAKNIQYF
>TRBD2|TRBV7-9|TRBJ2-1|15|many
TGTGCCAGCAGTCCTATCGGGAGGGAGTTCAATGAGCAGTTCTTC
CASSPIGREFNEQFF
>NA|TRBV20-1|TRBJ1-2|11|many
TGCAGTGCTGTCCGGGACTATGGCTACACCTTC
CSAVRDYGYTF
>NA|TRBV7-3|TRBJ2-7|16|many
TGTGCCAGCAGCCTAGCTGTTTCAGGGGGGGAGTCCGAGCAGTACTTC
CASSLAVSGGESEQYF
>TRBD2|TRBV30|TRBJ2-1|14|many
TGTGCCTGGTCTCTAGCGGATCGGTCACATGAGCAGTTCTTC
CAWSLADRSHEQFF
>NA|TRBV2|TRBJ2-3|14|many
TGTGCCAGCAAGGACTTCCGTGACACAGATACGCAGTATTTT
CASKDFRDTDTQYF
>TRBD2|TRBV28|TRBJ2-3|16|many
TGTGCCAGCAGTTGGGGACTAGCGGGATCCACAGATACGCAGTATTTT
CASSWGLAGSTDTQYF
>TRBD1|TRBV7-3|TRBJ1-6|14|many
TGTGCCAGCAGCTTAGGGACAGCTAATTCACCCCTCCACTTT
CASSLGTANSPLHF
>TRBD1|TRBV20-1|TRBJ2-1|17|many
TGCAGTGCTAGAGATGGGGGACAGGGGGCATCCTACAATGAGCAGTTCTTC
CSARDGGQGASYNEQFF
>NA|TRBV10-3|TRBJ2-7|12|many
TGTGCCATCAGTGAGGTACGAAACGAGCAGTACTTC
CAISEVRNEQYF
>NA|TRBV28|TRBJ1-2|13|once
TGTGCCAGCGGGGGACACCTCAGGAATGGCAACACCTTC
CASGGHLRNGNTF
>NA|TRBV12-3/TRBV12-4|TRBJ2-4|13|many
TGTGCCAGCAGTTTAAGGGATAGGAACATTCAGTACTTC
CASSLRDRNIQYF
>TRBD2|TRBV2|TRBJ2-3|14|many
TGTGCCGCCAACGAGGCGGGAGGGTCAGATACGCAGTATTTT
CAANEAGGSDTQYF
>NA|TRBV28|TRBJ2-5|13|many
TGTGCCAGCAGTTTAGACAACCAAGAGACCCAGTACTTC
CASSLDNQETQYF
>TRBD1|TRBV12-3/TRBV12-4|TRBJ2-7|13|NA
TGTGCCAGCAGTCAAATAACAGGGGGCGAGCAGTACTTC
CASSQITGGEQYF
>NA|TRBV10-3|TRBJ2-3|16|few
TGTGCCATCAGCCCTCGAACAGCGTACCACACAGATACGCAGTATTTT
CAISPRTAYHTDTQYF
>NA|TRBV19|TRBJ2-1|14|NA
TGTGCCAGTAACGCCTGGGACTCCTACAATGAGCAGTTCTTC
CASNAWDSYNEQFF
>TRBD1|TRBV5-1|TRBJ1-4|16|many
TGCGCCAGCACTCCGTACCGGGGGACAGGGGGTGAAAAACTGTTTTTT
CASTPYRGTGGEKLFF
>NA|TRBV27|TRBJ1-5|19|many
TGTGCCAGCAGTTGTCCCAGCCACGGGCCGCGGGGTTACAATCAGCCCCAGCATTTT
CASSCPSHGPRGYNQPQHF
>TRBD1|TRBV29-1|TRBJ2-7|14|many
TGCAGCGTATCGACGCCGGGACAGGACTACGAGCAGTACTTC
CSVSTPGQDYEQYF